This entry lists 9 T cell receptor beta chains sequenced from one sample in a study of blood T cells in healthy people across ages. Primed by a sample-barcoded 5' primer and a J-beta primer mix, a second PCR proceeded for 7 to 11 cycles. In TCRdb, the 5' RACE reads were re-called with MiXCR into one record per CDR3 protein. The sample shows about 650,000 distinct CDR3 sequences, about 50% of them seen only once. The sample was blood. The source of these receptors is a woman aged 80 or over in good health.

There are many counts of this clonotype. This chain links TRBV6-2 or TRBV6-3 with TRBJ2-4, with 7 bases that match TRBD2. J lost 3 bases, V lost 8 bases, and 4 bases had no gene match. The CDR3 runs 13 residues. Germline V gene lookup returns CDR1 MNHEY and CDR2 SVGEGT. In DNA, the CDR3 is TGTGCCAGCCAAAGCGGGGACAAAAACATTCAGTACTTC. This sequence encodes CASQSGDKNIQYF.

Points on this clonotype: One end of the junction varies from germline; a read error may be responsible. The chain couples TRBV7-2 to TRBJ2-3; D perhaps matches TRBD2 (6 bases). CDR1 is SGHTA and CDR2 is FQGNSA in the germline V gene. The CDR3 covers 14 residues. Written as DNA, the CDR3 is TGTGCCAACAGCTCCGGGGGTAGTTCAGATACGCAGTATTTT. Its translation: CANSSGGSSDTQYF.

The CDR3 is CASSPGSLGNYGYTF. CDR3 nucleotides: TGTGCCAGCTCACCGGGGTCTCTGGGTAACTATGGCTACACCTTC. This chain uses TRBV18 with TRBJ1-2; D remains ambiguous. Germline V lookup: CDR1 KGHSH, CDR2 LQKENI. The CDR3 runs 15 residues. V was trimmed by 3 bases and J by 1 base, leaving 12 bases between them.

The genes are TRBV7-8 and TRBJ1-2; 7 bases are shared with TRBD1. The J segment lost 3 bases and the V segment lost 2 bases, leaving 9 bases of the junction unmatched. Germline V gene lookup returns CDR1 SGHVS and CDR2 FQNEAQ. CDR3 size: 16 residues. DNA of the CDR3: TGTGCCAGCAGCTTAAGGTTCACAGGGGAGGACTATGGCTACACCTTC. This translates into CASSLRFTGEDYGYTF.

This clonotype has a count of ten or more. V is TRBV10-3 and J is TRBJ2-5; a possible D gene is TRBD2 (5 bases). The ends were cut back, 6 bases at V and 2 bases at J, with 13 bases in the middle. CDR1 ENHRY and CDR2 SYGVKD come from the germline V gene. The CDR3 contains 14 residues. CDR3 protein: CAIRASGVQETQYF. In DNA, the CDR3 is TGTGCCATCAGGGCCAGCGGAGTTCAAGAGACCCAGTACTTC.

Comment on this clonotype: This may be a read error: a much more frequent sequence differs by one nucleotide. The chain employs TRBV2 and TRBJ2-7; D uncertain. This CDR3 has 12 residues. Looked up from germline, CDR1 is SNHLY and CDR2 is FYNNEI. With 2 bases removed from V and 3 bases from J, the gap between germline ends came to 5 bases. In nucleotides, the CDR3 is TGTGCCAGCAGTGAACAGATCTACGAGCAGTACTTC. Translation: CASSEQIYEQYF.

The rearrangement links TRBV13 to TRBJ2-3; 8 nucleotides match TRBD1. CDR3 length: 14 amino acids. Unmatched junction bases numbered 5, after V lost 4 bases and J lost 5 bases. CDR1 is PRHDT, CDR2 FYEKMQ, per germline (reference sequence). The CDR3 sequence: CASSSDRVGDTQYF. CDR3 sequence (DNA): TGTGCCAGCAGCTCGGACAGGGTAGGAGATACGCAGTATTTT.

The chain carries TRBV29-1 and TRBJ1-2; no clear D gene. Germline lookup yields CDR1 SQVTM and CDR2 ANQGSEA. V lost 4 bases and J lost 0, with 3 bases in between. The CDR3 consists of 11 residues. In DNA form, the CDR3 reads TGCAGCGTTGTTTCTAACTATGGCTACACCTTC. The encoded protein is CSVVSNYGYTF.

This clonotype showed up many times. V usage is TRBV6-5 and J usage is TRBJ2-1, with D hard to call. V lost 2 bases and J lost 1, with 9 bases in between. Germline V gene lookup returns CDR1 MNHEY and CDR2 SVGAGI. The CDR3 is made up of 15 amino acids. DNA for the CDR3: TGTGCCAGCAGTTACGGAACTCGGTCCTACAATGAGCAGTTCTTC. This encodes CASSYGTRSYNEQFF.